The following is a T cell receptor (beta chain) sequence with its context. What it binds is not known. The data stem from a study of cytomegalovirus exposure and HLA in healthy donors. Broader study findings: Associated with cytomegalovirus, according to the listing, were around 160 TCR beta chains. A few chains linked to CMV were shown in vitro to be specific for CMV antigens. Diagnosis of cytomegalovirus status made by the classifier reportedly showed high specificity and sensitivity. Later, an analysis found that TCR clusters from the first cohort tended to co-occur in the 120 or so validation repertoires.

Repertoires were generated with immunoSEQ multiplex PCR, while TCRdb's copy carries only in-frame clones and drops some. The sample consists of about 120,000 clones, around 89% of them appearing once. The CDR3 consists of 14 residues. The ends were cut back, 2 bases at V and 2 bases at J, with 9 bases in the middle. CDR1 MRHNA and CDR2 SNTAGT come from the germline V gene. The sample taken for sequencing was PBMCs. This chain joins TRBV6-4 and TRBJ1-2; the D gene is possibly TRBD1 (6 bases). The receptor was isolated from a woman between 18 and 30 years old in good health and CMV-seropositive. CDR3 in DNA: TGTGCCAGCAGTGACCCCCAGGGGAACTATGGCTACACCTTC. This sequence encodes CASSDPQGNYGYTF.